This is a list of T cell receptor beta chains from one sample in a study of Graves' ophthalmopathy and Graves' hyperthyroidism. TCRdb redid the calling of the multiplex PCR reads with MiXCR, one entry per CDR3 protein. The data contain under 350,000 distinct CDR3 sequences, roughly 17% of them singletons. Sequencing input: peripheral blood. These receptor sequences come from an adult man with Graves' ophthalmopathy. The CDR3 runs from the conserved cysteine through the conserved F or W. The D gene is left open where the match is weak. Some rows mark clone size as missing; the rest say once, few, many or name a class of expanded clone.

abundance	d_gene	v_gene	j_gene	CDR3nt	CDR3aa
many	TRBD1	TRBV30	TRBJ1-2	TGTGCCTGGAGCACTCAGGGGGCGCGGTATGGCTACACCTTC	CAWSTQGARYGYTF
few	TRBD1	TRBV27	TRBJ1-1	TGTGCCAGCGGGGGCAGGGGGAGAACTGAAGCTTTCTTT	CASGGRGRTEAFF
many	.	TRBV7-2	TRBJ1-5	TGTGCCAGCAGCGTCACCTCTAATAGCAATCAGCCCCAGCATTTT	CASSVTSNSNQPQHF
many	.	TRBV19	TRBJ1-5	TGTGCCAGTAGTATGGACACCATTAATCAGCCCCAGCATTTT	CASSMDTINQPQHF
many	.	TRBV11-2	TRBJ1-2	TGTGCCAGCAGCCCCCTAAAGGGGGGGGCAGGTGTGGTCTATGGCTACACCTTC	CASSPLKGGAGVVYGYTF
many	TRBD1	TRBV13	TRBJ2-7	TGTGCCAGCAGCCATGGGACAGGGGGCTCCTACGAGCAGTACTTC	CASSHGTGGSYEQYF
many	TRBD1	TRBV6-5	TRBJ1-6	TGTGCCAGCAGGCGTCCAGGACAGGGCCCCTCACCCCTCCACTTT	CASRRPGQGPSPLHF
few	.	TRBV5-1	TRBJ2-2	TGTGCCAGCAGCTTGGACCAGGCGGACGGGGGACGCACCGGGGAGCTGTTTTTT	CASSLDQADGGRTGELFF
many	TRBD2	TRBV5-1	TRBJ2-3	TGCGCCAGCGGGGGGGTTCAGGGTCCAGATACGCAGTATTTT	CASGGVQGPDTQYF
.	.	TRBV12-3/TRBV12-4	TRBJ2-5	TGTGCCAGCAGACCCCCCCAGGGCGGGCGAGAGACCCAGTACTTC	CASRPPQGGRETQYF
many	.	TRBV20-1	TRBJ1-2	TGCAGTGCTAGAGAAACAGGGACCGTAAACTATGGCTACACCTTC	CSARETGTVNYGYTF
.	.	TRBV20-1	TRBJ2-1	TGCAGTGCTAGAGCCCCTACACAGCTAGCCTACGAGCAGTTCTTC	CSARAPTQLAYEQFF
many	.	TRBV6-5	TRBJ2-7	TGTGCCAGCAGTTCTCATGGGGTTTCATCCTACGAGCAGTACTTC	CASSSHGVSSYEQYF
many	.	TRBV6-1	TRBJ2-5	TGTGCCAATTCCACCTTAGGCCAGTTCAAAGAGACCCAGTACTTC	CANSTLGQFKETQYF
many	.	TRBV18	TRBJ2-5	TGTGCCAGCCAACTGGGACGTCAAGAGACCCAGTACTTC	CASQLGRQETQYF
.	TRBD1	TRBV12-3/TRBV12-4	TRBJ1-2	TGTGCCAGCAGTCCCCGGGACAGGGGTCGTAGCTACACCTTC	CASSPRDRGRSYTF
.	.	TRBV28	TRBJ1-5	TGTGCCAGCAAGGACAGTAGCAATCAGCCCCAGCATTTT	CASKDSSNQPQHF
many	.	TRBV30	TRBJ1-5	TGTGCCTGGGGGCCAGGGGCCGGTCAGCCCCAGCATTTT	CAWGPGAGQPQHF
.	.	TRBV27	TRBJ1-6	TGTGCCAGCAGTTTCCCGACAGGCACACCCCTCCACTTT	CASSFPTGTPLHF
many	TRBD2	TRBV12-3/TRBV12-4	TRBJ2-5	TGTGCCAGCAGTTTAGTCACCGGCGGGAGCAAGACCCAGTACTTC	CASSLVTGGSKTQYF
once	.	TRBV4-2	TRBJ2-5	TGTGCCAGCAGCCAAGGGAGGGTTCAAGAGACCCAGTACTTC	CASSQGRVQETQYF
many	.	TRBV4-1	TRBJ1-5	TGCGCCAGCAGCCAATATCTGACGATTCTCAATCAGCCCCAGCATTTT	CASSQYLTILNQPQHF
many	.	TRBV20-1	TRBJ2-7	TGCAGTGCTAGGCGACAAACCGACTACGAGCAGTACTTC	CSARRQTDYEQYF
.	.	TRBV28	TRBJ1-2	TGTGCCAGCACCGTTAGAGGGCCCTATGGCTACACCTTC	CASTVRGPYGYTF
.	.	TRBV20-1	TRBJ2-5	TGCAGTGCTAGAGGGGGGGCTAGCGGAGGGGGGGAGACCCAGTACTTC	CSARGGASGGGETQYF
many	.	TRBV6-5	TRBJ2-7	TGTGCCAGCAGTTACGACGCCGGGCGTTCTTACGAGCAGTACTTC	CASSYDAGRSYEQYF
many	TRBD1	TRBV7-9	TRBJ1-5	TGTGCCAGCGCTCGAGGGACAGAAAATCAGCCCCAGCATTTT	CASARGTENQPQHF
many	.	TRBV6-5	TRBJ2-5	TGTGCCAGCAGTTATACAGAGAGAGGGACCCAGTACTTC	CASSYTERGTQYF